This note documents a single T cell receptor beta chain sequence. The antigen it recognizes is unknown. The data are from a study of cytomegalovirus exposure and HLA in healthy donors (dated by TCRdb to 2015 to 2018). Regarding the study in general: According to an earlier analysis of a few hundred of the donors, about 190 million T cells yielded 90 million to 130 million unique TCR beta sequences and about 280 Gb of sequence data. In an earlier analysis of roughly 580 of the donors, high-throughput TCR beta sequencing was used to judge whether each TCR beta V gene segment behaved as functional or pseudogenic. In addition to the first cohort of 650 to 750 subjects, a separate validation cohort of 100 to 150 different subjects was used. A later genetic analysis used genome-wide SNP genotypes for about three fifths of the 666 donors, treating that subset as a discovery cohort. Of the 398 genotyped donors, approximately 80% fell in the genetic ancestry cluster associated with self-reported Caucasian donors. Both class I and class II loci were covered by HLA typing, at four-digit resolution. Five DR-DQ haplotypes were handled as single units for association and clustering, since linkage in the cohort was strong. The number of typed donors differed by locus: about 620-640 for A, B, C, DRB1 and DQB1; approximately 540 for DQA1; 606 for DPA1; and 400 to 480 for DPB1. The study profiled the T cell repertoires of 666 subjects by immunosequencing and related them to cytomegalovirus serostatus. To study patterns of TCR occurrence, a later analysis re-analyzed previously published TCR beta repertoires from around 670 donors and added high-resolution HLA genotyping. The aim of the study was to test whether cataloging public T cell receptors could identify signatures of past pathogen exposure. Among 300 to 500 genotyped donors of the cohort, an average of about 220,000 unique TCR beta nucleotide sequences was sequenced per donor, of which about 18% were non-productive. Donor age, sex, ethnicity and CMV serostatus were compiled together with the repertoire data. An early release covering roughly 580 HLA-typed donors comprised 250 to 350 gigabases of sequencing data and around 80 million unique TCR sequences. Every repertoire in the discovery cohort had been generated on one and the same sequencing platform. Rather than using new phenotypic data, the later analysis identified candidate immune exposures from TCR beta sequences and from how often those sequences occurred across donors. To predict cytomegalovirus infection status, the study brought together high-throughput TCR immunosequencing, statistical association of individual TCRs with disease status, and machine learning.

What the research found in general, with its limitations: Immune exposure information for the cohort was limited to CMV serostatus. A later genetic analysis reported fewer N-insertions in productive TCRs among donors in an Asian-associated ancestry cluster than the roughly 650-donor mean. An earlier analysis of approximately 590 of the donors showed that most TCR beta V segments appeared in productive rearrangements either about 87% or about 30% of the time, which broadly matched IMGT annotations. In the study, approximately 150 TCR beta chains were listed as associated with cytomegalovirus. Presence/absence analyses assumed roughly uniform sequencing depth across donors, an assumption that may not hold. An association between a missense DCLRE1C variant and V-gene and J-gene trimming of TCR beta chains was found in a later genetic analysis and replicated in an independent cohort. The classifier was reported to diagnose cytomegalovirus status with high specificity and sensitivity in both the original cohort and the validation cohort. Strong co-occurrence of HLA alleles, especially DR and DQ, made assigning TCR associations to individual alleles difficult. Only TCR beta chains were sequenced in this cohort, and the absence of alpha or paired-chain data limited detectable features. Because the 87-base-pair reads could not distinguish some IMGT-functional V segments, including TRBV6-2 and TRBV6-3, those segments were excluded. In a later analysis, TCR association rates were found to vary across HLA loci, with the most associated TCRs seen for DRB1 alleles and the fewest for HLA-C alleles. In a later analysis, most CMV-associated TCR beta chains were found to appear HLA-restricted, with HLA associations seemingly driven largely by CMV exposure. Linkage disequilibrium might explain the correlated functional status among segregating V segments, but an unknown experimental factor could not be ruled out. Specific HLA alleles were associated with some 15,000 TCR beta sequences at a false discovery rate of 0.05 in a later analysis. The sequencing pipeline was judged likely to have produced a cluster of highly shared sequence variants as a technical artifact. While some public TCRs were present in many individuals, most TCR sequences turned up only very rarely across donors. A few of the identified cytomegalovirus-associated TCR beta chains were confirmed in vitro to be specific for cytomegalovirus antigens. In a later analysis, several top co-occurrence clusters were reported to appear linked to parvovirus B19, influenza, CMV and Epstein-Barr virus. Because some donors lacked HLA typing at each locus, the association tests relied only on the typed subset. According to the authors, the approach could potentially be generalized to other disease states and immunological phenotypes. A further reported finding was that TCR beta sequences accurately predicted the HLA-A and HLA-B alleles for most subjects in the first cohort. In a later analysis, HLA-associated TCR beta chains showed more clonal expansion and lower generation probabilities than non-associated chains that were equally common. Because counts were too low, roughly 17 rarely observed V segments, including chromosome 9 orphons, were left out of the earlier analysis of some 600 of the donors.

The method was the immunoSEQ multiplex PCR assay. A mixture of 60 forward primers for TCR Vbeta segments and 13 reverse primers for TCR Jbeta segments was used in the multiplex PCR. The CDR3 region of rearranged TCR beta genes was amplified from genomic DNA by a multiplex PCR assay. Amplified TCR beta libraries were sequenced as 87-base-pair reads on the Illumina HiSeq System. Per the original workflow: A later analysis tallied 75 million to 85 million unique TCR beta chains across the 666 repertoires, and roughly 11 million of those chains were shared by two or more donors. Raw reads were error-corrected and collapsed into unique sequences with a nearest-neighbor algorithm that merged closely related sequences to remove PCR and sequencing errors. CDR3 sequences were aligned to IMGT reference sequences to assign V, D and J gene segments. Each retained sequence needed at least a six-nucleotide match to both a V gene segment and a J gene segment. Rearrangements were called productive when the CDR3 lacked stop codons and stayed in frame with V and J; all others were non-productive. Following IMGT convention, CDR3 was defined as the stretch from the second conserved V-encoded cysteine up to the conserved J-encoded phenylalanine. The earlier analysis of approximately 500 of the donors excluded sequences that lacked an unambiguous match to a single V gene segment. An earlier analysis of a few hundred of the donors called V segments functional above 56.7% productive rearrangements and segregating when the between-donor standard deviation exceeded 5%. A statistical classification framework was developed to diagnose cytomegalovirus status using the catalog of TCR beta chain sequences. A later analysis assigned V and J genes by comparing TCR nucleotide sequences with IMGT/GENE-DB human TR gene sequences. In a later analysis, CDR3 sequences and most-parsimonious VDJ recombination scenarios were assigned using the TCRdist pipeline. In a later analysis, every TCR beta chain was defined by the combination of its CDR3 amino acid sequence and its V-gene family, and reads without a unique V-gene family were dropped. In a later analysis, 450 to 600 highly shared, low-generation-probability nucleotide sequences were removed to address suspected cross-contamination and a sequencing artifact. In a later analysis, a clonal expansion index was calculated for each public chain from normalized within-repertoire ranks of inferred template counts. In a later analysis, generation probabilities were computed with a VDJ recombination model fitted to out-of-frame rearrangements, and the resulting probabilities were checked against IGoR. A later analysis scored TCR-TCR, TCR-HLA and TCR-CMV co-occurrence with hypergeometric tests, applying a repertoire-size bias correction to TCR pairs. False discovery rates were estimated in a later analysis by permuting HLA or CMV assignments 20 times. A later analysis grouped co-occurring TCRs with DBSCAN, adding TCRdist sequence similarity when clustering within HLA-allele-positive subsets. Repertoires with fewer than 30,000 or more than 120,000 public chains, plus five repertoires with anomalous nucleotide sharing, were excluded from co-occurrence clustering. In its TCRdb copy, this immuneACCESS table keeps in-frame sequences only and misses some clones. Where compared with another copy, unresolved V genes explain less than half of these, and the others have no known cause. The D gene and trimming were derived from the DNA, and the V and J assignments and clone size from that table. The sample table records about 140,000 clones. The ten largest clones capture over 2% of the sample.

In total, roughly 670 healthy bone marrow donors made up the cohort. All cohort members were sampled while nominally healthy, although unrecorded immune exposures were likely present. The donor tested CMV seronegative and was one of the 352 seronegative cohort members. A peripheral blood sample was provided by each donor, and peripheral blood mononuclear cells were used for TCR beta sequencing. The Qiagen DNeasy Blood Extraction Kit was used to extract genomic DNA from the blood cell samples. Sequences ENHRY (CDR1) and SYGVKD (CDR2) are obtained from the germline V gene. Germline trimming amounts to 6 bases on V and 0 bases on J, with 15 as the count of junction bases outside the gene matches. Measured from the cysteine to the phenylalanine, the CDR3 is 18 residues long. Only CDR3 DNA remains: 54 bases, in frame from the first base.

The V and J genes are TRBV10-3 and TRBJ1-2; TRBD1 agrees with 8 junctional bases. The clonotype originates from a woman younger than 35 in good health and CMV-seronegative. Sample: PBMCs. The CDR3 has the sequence CAIRVSRTGTLANYGYTF. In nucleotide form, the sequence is TGTGCCATCAGAGTCTCCCGGACAGGGACTCTGGCTAACTATGGCTACACCTTC.